This TCR beta chain was identified during a study of shared clonotypes between healthy human individuals. Study outcomes and limitations: Larger estimated richness was generally recorded for naive subsets relative to memory subsets.

The material for each subset, its genomic DNA, was split evenly across several immunoSEQ plates. TCRdb's table, derived via immunoSEQ multiplex PCR, lists solely in-frame clones and lacks some. The profile shows 2 million to 2.5 million clones, 95% of them singletons. Among the donors, all were Caucasian adults who lived in Nashville, Tennessee. CDR3 size: 13 residues. Germline lookup yields CDR1 SGHRS and CDR2 YFSETQ. V lost 1 base, J lost 5 bases, and 9 bases lay in between. Details on this clone: The antigen is not known.

This clonotype originated in a young man in good health. This rearrangement joins TRBV5-1 to TRBJ1-1; no definite D call. Sequencing was carried out using naive CD4+ T cells sorted from blood. Subset of the sample: CD45RA+ positively selected. CDR3 sequence: CASSLRPGTEAFF. CDR3 coding DNA: TGCGCCAGCAGCTTGAGGCCGGGAACTGAAGCTTTCTTT.